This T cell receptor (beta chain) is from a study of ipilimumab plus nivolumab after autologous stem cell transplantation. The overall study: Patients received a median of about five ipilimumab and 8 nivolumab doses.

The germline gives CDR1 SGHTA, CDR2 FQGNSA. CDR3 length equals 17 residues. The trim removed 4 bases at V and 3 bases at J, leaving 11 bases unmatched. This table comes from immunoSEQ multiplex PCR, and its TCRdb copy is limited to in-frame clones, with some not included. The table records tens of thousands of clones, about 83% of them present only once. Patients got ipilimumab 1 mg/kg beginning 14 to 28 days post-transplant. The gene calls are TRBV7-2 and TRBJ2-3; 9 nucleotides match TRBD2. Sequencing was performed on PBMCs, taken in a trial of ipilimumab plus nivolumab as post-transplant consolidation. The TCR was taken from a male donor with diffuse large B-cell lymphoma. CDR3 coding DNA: TGTGCCAGCAGCTCCCCGCCCCTAGCGGGGAGAACAGATACGCAGTATTTT. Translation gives CASSSPPLAGRTDTQYF.